This T cell receptor beta chain was found in a study of Ad26.COV2.S vaccination and SARS-CoV-2 variants. Study-wide background: Sample donor was a member of the COV1001 Ad26.COV2.S trial arm. Ad26.COV2.S given intramuscularly, once or twice 56 days apart. General study findings and limits: Substantial breadth was reportedly displayed by spike-specific CD8+ and CD4+ T cell responses after vaccination.

This CDR3 comprises 17 residues. The V gene end was trimmed by 5 bases and the J gene end by 0 bases; junction bases not matched to a gene: 11. Germline V gene data show CDR1 as KGHSH and CDR2 as LQKENI. Documented treatment: some 20 received Ad26.COV2.S at low or high dose, single or two shots; about 5 received placebo; per-sample allocation not given. After the first vaccine or placebo injection, samples were drawn on day 63. Adults aged 18-55 years in Boston included the donor. Turning to this clone: Its antigen remains unidentified.

The table came from immunoSEQ multiplex PCR; TCRdb's copy has only in-frame clones and leaves some out. The top ten clones hold approximately 4% of a sample with about 420,000 clones, more than 75% of them seen once. The sequencing used peripheral blood, collected in a trial of Ad26.COV2.S vaccine versus placebo. The sequence was obtained from a person between 18 and 65 years old who received the Ad26.COV2.S COVID-19 vaccine or a placebo. The chain uses TRBV18 and TRBJ2-3, with TRBD1 matching over 7 bases. The CDR3 nucleotides are TGTGCCAGCTCAACCGGGACAGCAGTTTCTAGCACAGATACGCAGTATTTT. This translates into CASSTGTAVSSTDTQYF. Full variable domain (outside the CDR3, taken from reference TRBV18 and TRBJ2-3): NAGVMQNPRHLVRRRGQEARLRCSPMKGHSHVYWYRQLPEEGLKFMVYLQKENIIDESGMPKERFSAEFPKEGPSILRIQQVVRGDSAAYFCASSTGTAVSSTDTQYFGPGTRLTVL.